The rows below give T cell receptor beta chains drawn from one sample of a study of T cells in Graves' hyperthyroidism and ophthalmopathy. Each CDR3 protein gets one entry after TCRdb re-called the multiplex PCR reads with MiXCR. This sample yields tens of thousands of distinct CDR3 sequences, of which under 65% are seen a single time; 25% belongs to the top ten. What was sequenced was blood. All receptors come from a woman aged 40 to 49 with Graves' ophthalmopathy. Each CDR3 is given with its conserved first and last residue. The order of the fields is V gene, clone size, CDR3 protein. Size is omitted from some rows. Given values are once, few, many or a class for expanded clones.

V: TRBV20-1
size: NA
CDR3: CSARTSGRVHNEQFF

V: TRBV19
size: many
CDR3: CASRRKYEQYF

V: TRBV5-1
size: NA
CDR3: CASSLSGRMQETQYF

V: TRBV9
size: many
CDR3: CASSTGQGDYEQYF

V: TRBV2
size: NA
CDR3: CASSLSGTGGNTISF

V: TRBV6-2/TRBV6-3
size: many
CDR3: CASSGSYEQYF

V: TRBV4-2
size: many
CDR3: CASSQGLAINIQYF

V: TRBV6-5
size: large
CDR3: CASSYRYRAYEQYF

V: TRBV7-9
size: many
CDR3: CASSLGGSGANVLTF

V: TRBV19
size: NA
CDR3: CASSPPDPGNTIYF

V: TRBV10-3
size: few
CDR3: CAWSVQSGYNEQFF

V: TRBV11-2
size: many
CDR3: CASSSGSSNSYNEQFF

V: TRBV5-1
size: NA
CDR3: CASSFRDRGFGYTF

V: TRBV29-1
size: NA
CDR3: CSVSLVTGLGETQYF

V: TRBV12-5
size: many
CDR3: CASGRTGGVNTGELFF

V: TRBV12-5
size: many
CDR3: CASGPTGVYGYTF

V: TRBV28
size: few
CDR3: CASSLYRGGAETQYF

V: TRBV19
size: NA
CDR3: CASSATGEYEQYF

V: TRBV9
size: NA
CDR3: CASSVAGVAGNTIYF

V: TRBV29-1
size: NA
CDR3: CSVKGQMDTEALF

V: TRBV28
size: many
CDR3: CASTLGTESPLHF

V: TRBV24-1
size: NA
CDR3: CATSDLSRESVENEQFF

V: TRBV5-6
size: NA
CDR3: CASRYGQGRQETQYF

V: TRBV27
size: NA
CDR3: CASSLGQGLAKNIQYF

V: TRBV5-1
size: many
CDR3: CASSLTGGLTGELFF

V: TRBV28
size: NA
CDR3: CASRDSLTDAQYF